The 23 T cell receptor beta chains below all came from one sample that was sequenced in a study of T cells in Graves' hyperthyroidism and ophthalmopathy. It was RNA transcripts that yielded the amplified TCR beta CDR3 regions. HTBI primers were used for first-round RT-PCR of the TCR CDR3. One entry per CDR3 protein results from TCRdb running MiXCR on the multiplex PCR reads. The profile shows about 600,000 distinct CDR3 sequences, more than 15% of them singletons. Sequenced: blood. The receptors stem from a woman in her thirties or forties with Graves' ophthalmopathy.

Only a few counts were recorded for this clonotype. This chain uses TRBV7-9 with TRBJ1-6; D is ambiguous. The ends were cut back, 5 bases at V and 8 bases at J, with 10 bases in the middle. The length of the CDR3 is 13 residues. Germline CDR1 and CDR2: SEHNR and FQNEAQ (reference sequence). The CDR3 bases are TGTGCCAGCAGCACAAGTGGGTATTCACCCCTCCACTTT. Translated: CASSTSGYSPLHF.

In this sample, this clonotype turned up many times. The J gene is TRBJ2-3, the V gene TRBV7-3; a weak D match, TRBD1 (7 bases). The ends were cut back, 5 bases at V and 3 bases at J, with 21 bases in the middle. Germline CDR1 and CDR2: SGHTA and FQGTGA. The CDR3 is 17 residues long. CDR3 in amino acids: CASSTGDSIHSTDTQYF. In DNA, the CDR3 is TGTGCCAGCAGCACAGGGGACTCAATTCACTCTACAGATACGCAGTATTTT.

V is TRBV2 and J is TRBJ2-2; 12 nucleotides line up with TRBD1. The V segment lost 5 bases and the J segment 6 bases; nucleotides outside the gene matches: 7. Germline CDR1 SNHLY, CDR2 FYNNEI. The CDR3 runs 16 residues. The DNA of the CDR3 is TGTGCCAGCAGTTTGAGGGACAGGGGGCTAGCCGGGGAGCTGTTTTTT. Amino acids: CASSLRDRGLAGELFF.

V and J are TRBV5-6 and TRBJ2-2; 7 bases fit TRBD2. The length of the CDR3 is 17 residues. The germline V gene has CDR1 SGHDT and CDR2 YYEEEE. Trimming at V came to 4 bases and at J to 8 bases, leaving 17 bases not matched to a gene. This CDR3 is CASSVGWRTRPEGELFF. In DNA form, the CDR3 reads TGTGCCAGCAGCGTTGGCTGGAGGACTAGGCCGGAGGGGGAGCTGTTTTTT. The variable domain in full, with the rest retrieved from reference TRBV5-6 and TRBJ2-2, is DAGVTQSPTHLIKTRGQQVTLRCSPKSGHDTVSWYQQALGQGPQFIFQYYEEEERQRGNFPDRFSGHQFPNYSSELNVNALLLGDSALYLCASSVGWRTRPEGELFFGEGSRLTVL.

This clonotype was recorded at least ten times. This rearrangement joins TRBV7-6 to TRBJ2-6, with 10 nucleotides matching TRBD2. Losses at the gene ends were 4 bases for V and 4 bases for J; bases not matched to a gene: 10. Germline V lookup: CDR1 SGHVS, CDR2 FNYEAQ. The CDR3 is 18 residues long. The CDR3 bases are TGTGCCAGCAGCTCTACTAGCGGGGCTTTCGGGGGGGCCAACGTCCTGACTTTC. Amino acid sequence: CASSSTSGAFGGANVLTF.

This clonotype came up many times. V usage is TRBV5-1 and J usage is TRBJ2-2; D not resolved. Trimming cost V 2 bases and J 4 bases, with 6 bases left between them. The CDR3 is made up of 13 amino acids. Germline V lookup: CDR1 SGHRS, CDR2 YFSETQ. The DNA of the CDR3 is TGCGCCAGCAGCTTTGATTCCACCGGGGAGCTGTTTTTT. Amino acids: CASSFDSTGELFF.

In DNA, the CDR3 is TGTGCCATCAGTGAGCCGTTTATCAGGGGGCGTCTTGGCTACACCTTC. Translation: CAISEPFIRGRLGYTF. The chain has TRBV10-3 and TRBJ1-2; 8 bases are shared with TRBD1. The CDR3 contains 16 residues. V gave up 2 bases and J gave up 7 bases; unmatched junction bases: 12. Germline V CDR1 and CDR2: ENHRY, SYGVKD.

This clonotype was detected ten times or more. CDR3 in DNA: TGTGCCAGCTCCTCCGCAGGACCAGATACGCAGTATTTT. This sequence encodes CASSSAGPDTQYF. The chain recombines TRBV28 with TRBJ2-3; no clear D. This CDR3 is 13 amino acids long. Germline V gene lookup returns CDR1 MDHEN and CDR2 SYDVKM. The V gene lost 8 bases and the J gene lost 4 bases, with 13 bases spanning the gap. Full variable domain (rest looked up from reference TRBV28 and TRBJ2-3): DVKVTQSSRYLVKRTGEKVFLECVQDMDHENMFWYRQDPGLGLRLIYFSYDVKMKEKGDIPEGYSVSREKKERFSLILESASTNQTSMYLCASSSAGPDTQYFGPGTRLTVL.

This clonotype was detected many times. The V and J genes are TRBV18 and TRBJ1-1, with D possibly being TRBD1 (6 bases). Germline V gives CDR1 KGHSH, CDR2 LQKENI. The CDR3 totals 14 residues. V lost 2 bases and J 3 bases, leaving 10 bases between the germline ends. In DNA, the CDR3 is TGTGCCAGCTCACCAAATAGGGGGGACACTGAAGCTTTCTTT. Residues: CASSPNRGDTEAFF.

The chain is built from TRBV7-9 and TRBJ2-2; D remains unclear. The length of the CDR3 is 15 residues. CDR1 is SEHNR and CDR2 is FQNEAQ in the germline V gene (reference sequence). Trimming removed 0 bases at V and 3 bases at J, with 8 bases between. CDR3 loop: CASSLAGSYTGELFF. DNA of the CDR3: TGTGCCAGCAGCTTAGCAGGGTCTTACACCGGGGAGCTGTTTTTT.

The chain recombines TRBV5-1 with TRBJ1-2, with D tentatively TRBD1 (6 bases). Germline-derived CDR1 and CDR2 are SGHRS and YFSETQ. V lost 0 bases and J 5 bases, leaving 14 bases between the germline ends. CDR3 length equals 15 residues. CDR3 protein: CASSLEGEVSYGYTF. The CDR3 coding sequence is TGCGCCAGCAGCTTGGAGGGGGAGGTTTCATATGGCTACACCTTC.

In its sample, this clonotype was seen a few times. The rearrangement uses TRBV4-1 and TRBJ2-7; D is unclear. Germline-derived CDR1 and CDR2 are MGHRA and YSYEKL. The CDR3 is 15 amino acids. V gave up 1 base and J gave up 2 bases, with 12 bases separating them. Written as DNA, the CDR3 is TGCGCCAGCAGCCAAGCGTTTGACGGAACCTACGAGCAGTACTTC. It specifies CASSQAFDGTYEQYF.

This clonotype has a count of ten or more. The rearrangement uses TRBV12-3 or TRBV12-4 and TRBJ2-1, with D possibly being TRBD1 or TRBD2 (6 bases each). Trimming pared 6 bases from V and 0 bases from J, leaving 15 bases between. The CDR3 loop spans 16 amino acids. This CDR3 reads CASRGGQLSSYNEQFF. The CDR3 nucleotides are TGTGCCAGCAGGGGGGGACAACTGAGCTCCTACAATGAGCAGTTCTTC.

Here the CDR3 DNA reads TGTGCCAGCAGTGCTAGAGACCGGGACCGATTACAAGAGACCCAGTACTTC. Translating gives CASSARDRDRLQETQYF. The V call is TRBV2, the J call TRBJ2-5, with D perhaps given as TRBD1 or TRBD2 (5 bases each). V was shortened by 4 bases and J by 2 bases, with 20 bases between the two germline ends. The CDR3 spans 17 residues. Germline lookup yields CDR1 SNHLY and CDR2 FYNNEI.

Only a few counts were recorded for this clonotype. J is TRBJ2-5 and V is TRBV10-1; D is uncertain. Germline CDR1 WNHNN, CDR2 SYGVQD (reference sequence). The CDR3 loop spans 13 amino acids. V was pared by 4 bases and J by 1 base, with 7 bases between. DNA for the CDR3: TGCGCCAGCAGTGGGGCAGTCCAAGAGACCCAGTACTTC. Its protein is CASSGAVQETQYF.

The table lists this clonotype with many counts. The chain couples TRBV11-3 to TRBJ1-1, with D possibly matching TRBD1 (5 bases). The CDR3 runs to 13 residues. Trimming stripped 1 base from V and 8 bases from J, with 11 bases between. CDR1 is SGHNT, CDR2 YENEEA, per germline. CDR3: CASSLARDGEAFF. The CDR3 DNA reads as TGTGCCAGCAGCTTAGCCCGGGACGGAGAAGCTTTCTTT.

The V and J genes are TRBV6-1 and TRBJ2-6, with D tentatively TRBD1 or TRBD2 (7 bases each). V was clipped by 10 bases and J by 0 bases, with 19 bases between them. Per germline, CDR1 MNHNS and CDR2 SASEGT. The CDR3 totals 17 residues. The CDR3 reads CATERDSPISGANVLTF. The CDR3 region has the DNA TGTGCCACCGAGCGGGACAGCCCCATCTCTGGGGCCAACGTCCTGACTTTC.

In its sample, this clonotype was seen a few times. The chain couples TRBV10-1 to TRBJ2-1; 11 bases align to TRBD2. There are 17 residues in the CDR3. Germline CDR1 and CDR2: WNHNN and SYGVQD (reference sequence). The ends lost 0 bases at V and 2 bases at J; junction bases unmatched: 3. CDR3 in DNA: TGCGCCAGCAGTGAGTCTCCACTAGCGGGAGCCTACAATGAGCAGTTCTTC. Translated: CASSESPLAGAYNEQFF.

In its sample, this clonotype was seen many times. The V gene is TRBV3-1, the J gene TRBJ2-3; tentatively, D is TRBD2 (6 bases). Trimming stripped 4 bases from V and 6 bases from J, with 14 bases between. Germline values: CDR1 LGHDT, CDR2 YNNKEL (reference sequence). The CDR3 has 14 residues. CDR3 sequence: CASSRRPSGDTQYF. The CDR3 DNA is TGTGCCAGCAGCCGACGACCAAGCGGGGATACGCAGTATTTT.

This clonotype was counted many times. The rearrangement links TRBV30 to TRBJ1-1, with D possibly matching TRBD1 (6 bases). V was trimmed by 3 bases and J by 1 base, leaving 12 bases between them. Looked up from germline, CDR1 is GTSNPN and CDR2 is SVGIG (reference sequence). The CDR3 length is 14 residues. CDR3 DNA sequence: TGTGCCTGGAGGATTACAGGGACGAACACTGAAGCTTTCTTT. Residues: CAWRITGTNTEAFF.

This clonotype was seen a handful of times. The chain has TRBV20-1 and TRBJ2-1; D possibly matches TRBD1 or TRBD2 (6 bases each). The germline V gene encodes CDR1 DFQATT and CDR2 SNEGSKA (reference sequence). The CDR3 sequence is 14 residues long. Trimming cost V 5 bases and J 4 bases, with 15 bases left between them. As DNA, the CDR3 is TGCAGTGCTCTAATCGGGGGCGCGTACAATGAGCAGTTCTTC. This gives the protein CSALIGGAYNEQFF.

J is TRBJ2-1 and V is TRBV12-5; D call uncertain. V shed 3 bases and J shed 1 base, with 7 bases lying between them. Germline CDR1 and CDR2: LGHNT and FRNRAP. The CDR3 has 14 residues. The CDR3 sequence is CASGFDSSYNEQFF. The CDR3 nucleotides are TGTGCTAGTGGTTTTGATTCTTCCTACAATGAGCAGTTCTTC.

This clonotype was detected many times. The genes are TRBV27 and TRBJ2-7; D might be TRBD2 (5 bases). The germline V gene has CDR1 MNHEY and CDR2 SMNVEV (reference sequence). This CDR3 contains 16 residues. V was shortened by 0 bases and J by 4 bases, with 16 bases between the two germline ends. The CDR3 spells CASSLSKAAPRYEQYF. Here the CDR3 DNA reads TGTGCCAGCAGTTTATCCAAAGCGGCCCCTAGGTACGAGCAGTACTTC.